One and the same sample provided the 21 T cell receptor beta chains below, sequenced in a study of cytotoxic CD8 clonotypes in ibrutinib-treated CLL. The method was immunoSEQ multiplex PCR; TCRdb's version includes in-frame clones alone and lacks a portion of them. The table lists roughly 160,000 clones, more than 65% of them singletons. The sample in question was PBMCs, obtained after 12 months of ibrutinib treatment. The receptors shown here come from a human donor with chronic lymphocytic leukemia.

The chain has TRBV2 and TRBJ2-2; the D gene is possibly TRBD2 (5 bases). The CDR3 extends over 15 amino acids. Looked up from germline, CDR1 is SNHLY and CDR2 is FYNNEI. Trimming shortened V by 5 bases and J by 7 bases, and 17 bases separated the two germline ends. The CDR3 bases are TGTGCCAGCAGTCAGGACCTCATCGGGGTCGGGGAGCTGTTTTTT. The encoded protein is CASSQDLIGVGELFF.

V and J are TRBV11-2 and TRBJ1-1; D unclear. Trimming took 2 bases from V and 8 from J, leaving 15 bases between them. CDR1 is SGHAT and CDR2 is FQNNGV in the germline V gene. The CDR3 extends over 14 amino acids. The CDR3 nucleotides read TGTGCCAGCAGCTTAAAGAGACAAGGATCCGAAGCTTTCTTT. The encoded protein is CASSLKRQGSEAFF.

V and J are TRBV6-4 and TRBJ2-2; TRBD2 aligns across 9 bases. The length of the CDR3 is 14 residues. J gave up 6 bases and V 8 bases, and 7 bases lay outside the gene matches. Germline V gene data show CDR1 as MRHNA and CDR2 as SNTAGT. The CDR3 region has the DNA TGTGCCAGCCAAATTCAGCGGGGGGCCGGGGAGCTGTTTTTT. It yields the protein CASQIQRGAGELFF.

The chain has TRBV28 and TRBJ1-1; D perhaps matches TRBD1 (5 bases). The CDR3 has 16 residues. V gave up 8 bases and J gave up 1 base, with 20 bases separating them. CDR1 MDHEN and CDR2 SYDVKM come from the germline V gene. CDR3 nucleotide sequence: TGTGCCAGCCAATCAGGTACAGGACCTCAGAACACTGAAGCTTTCTTT. Its protein is CASQSGTGPQNTEAFF.

The chain couples TRBV18 to TRBJ2-1; 13 positions agree with TRBD2. Germline values: CDR1 KGHSH, CDR2 LQKENI. The CDR3 loop spans 23 amino acids. Unmatched junction bases numbered 19, after V lost 2 bases and J lost 0 bases. CDR3 amino acids: CASSPYHFSGLAGSSFSYNEQFF. CDR3 bases: TGTGCCAGCTCACCATACCATTTTTCGGGACTAGCGGGGTCTAGTTTCTCCTACAATGAGCAGTTCTTC. Filled out from reference TRBV18 and TRBJ2-1, the complete variable domain reads NAGVMQNPRHLVRRRGQEARLRCSPMKGHSHVYWYRQLPEEGLKFMVYLQKENIIDESGMPKERFSAEFPKEGPSILRIQQVVRGDSAAYFCASSPYHFSGLAGSSFSYNEQFFGPGTRLTVL.

The chain joins TRBV7-6 to TRBJ2-2; 10 bases align to TRBD1. Germline CDR1 SGHVS, CDR2 FNYEAQ. This CDR3 has 17 amino acids. V shed 5 bases and J 5 bases; nucleotides not matched to a gene: 11. This CDR3 reads CASSRGGDRGRTGELFF. The DNA of the CDR3 is TGTGCCAGCAGCCGAGGAGGCGACAGGGGGCGTACCGGGGAGCTGTTTTTT.

This chain joins TRBV7-9 and TRBJ1-1, with TRBD1 as a possible D gene (5 bases). Germline loops: CDR1 SEHNR, CDR2 FQNEAQ (reference sequence). V lost 2 bases and J lost 0, with 10 bases in between. The CDR3 has 15 residues. The CDR3 here is CASSLLRGLNTEAFF. The CDR3 DNA follows: TGTGCCAGCAGCTTATTAAGGGGATTGAACACTGAAGCTTTCTTT.

The rearrangement joins TRBV28 to TRBJ1-2; D gene ambiguous. The ends were cut back, 6 bases at V and 4 bases at J, with 9 bases in the middle. In germline, CDR1 is MDHEN, CDR2 SYDVKM. The length of the CDR3 is 12 residues. The CDR3 sequence: CASRLSSYGYTF. CDR3 DNA: TGTGCCAGCAGATTAAGCTCCTATGGCTACACCTTC.

DNA of the CDR3: TGTGCCAGCAGCTTGCTAGAACTAGCCCACGAGCAGTACTTC. It codes for CASSLLELAHEQYF. The chain links TRBV5-4 to TRBJ2-7; D perhaps matches TRBD2 (6 bases). The CDR3 totals 14 residues. Trimming pared 1 base from V and 5 bases from J, leaving 13 bases between. Germline V gene lookup returns CDR1 SGHNT and CDR2 YYREEE (reference sequence).

J is TRBJ1-2 and V is TRBV5-4; a possible D gene is TRBD1 (6 bases). This CDR3 region has 16 residues. Per germline, CDR1 SGHNT and CDR2 YYREEE (reference sequence). Trimming removed 0 bases at V and 5 bases at J, with 17 bases between. CDR3 sequence: CASSLASRRDTYGYTF. The CDR3 DNA is TGTGCCAGCAGCTTGGCAAGTCGCCGGGACACTTATGGCTACACCTTC.

V usage is TRBV15 and J usage is TRBJ2-5, with D perhaps TRBD1 (5 bases). CDR1 is LNHNV, CDR2 YYDKDF, per germline (reference sequence). The CDR3 is 15 residues long. The V gene lost 3 bases and the J gene lost 2 bases, with 13 bases spanning the gap. Written as DNA, the CDR3 is TGTGCCACCAGCAGTGCCCAGGGTTTTCAAGAGACCCAGTACTTC. This sequence encodes CATSSAQGFQETQYF.

The chain couples TRBV5-8 to TRBJ2-3, with 10 bases aligning to TRBD2. The CDR3 is 16 residues long. Germline V gives CDR1 SGHTS, CDR2 YDEGEE. After removal of 0 bases from V and 6 bases from J, the junction contained 7 bases not matched to a gene. As DNA, the CDR3 is TGTGCCAGCAGCTTGGGGACTAGCGGTGGGGCGGATACGCAGTATTTT. Its translation is CASSLGTSGGADTQYF.

The chain has TRBV30 and TRBJ1-1; a possible D gene is TRBD1 (5 bases). This CDR3 is built from 13 residues. Trimming pared 6 bases from V and 1 base from J, leaving 12 bases between. The germline V gene encodes CDR1 GTSNPN and CDR2 SVGIG (reference sequence). CDR3 residues: CACTGRTNTEAFF. The CDR3 DNA sequence: TGTGCCTGCACGGGACGCACGAACACTGAAGCTTTCTTT.

The CDR3 coding sequence is TGTGCCAGCAGCACCTCCGGGACGGACTATGGCTACACCTTC. Encoded protein: CASSTSGTDYGYTF. The rearrangement uses TRBV5-6 and TRBJ1-2; TRBD1 might be the D (5 bases). The germline CDR1 and CDR2 sequences are SGHDT and YYEEEE. The germline V and J ends were trimmed by 4 bases and 3 bases, with 13 bases remaining between them. This CDR3 comprises 14 residues.

This clone was detected only a few times. Here the CDR3 reads CASSVSHLGGFDTQYF. CDR3 in DNA: TGTGCCAGCAGCGTATCTCACCTCGGGGGATTCGATACGCAGTATTTT. V gene TRBV9 combines with J gene TRBJ2-3, with D perhaps TRBD2 (6 bases). Germline lookup yields CDR1 SGDLS and CDR2 YYNGEE. V was shortened by 1 base and J by 6 bases, with 18 bases between the two germline ends. The length of the CDR3 is 16 residues.

The rearrangement uses TRBV29-1 and TRBJ2-5, with 7 nucleotides matching TRBD2. This CDR3 is 13 amino acids long. Germline lookup yields CDR1 SQVTM and CDR2 ANQGSEA. The trim removed 7 bases at V and 1 base at J, leaving 6 bases unmatched. The CDR3 region is CSGTASGQETQYF. The CDR3 DNA sequence: TGCAGCGGCACAGCTAGCGGCCAAGAGACCCAGTACTTC.

The chain couples TRBV28 to TRBJ2-5; 8 bases match TRBD2. J was trimmed by 5 bases and V by 7 bases; bases with no gene match: 18. The CDR3 runs 17 residues. Germline values: CDR1 MDHEN, CDR2 SYDVKM. CDR3 sequence reads: CASTPPYSSGSGETQYF. The CDR3 DNA reads TGTGCCAGCACCCCACCTTACTCCAGCGGGAGTGGGGAGACCCAGTACTTC. Full variable domain (rest looked up from reference TRBV28 and TRBJ2-5): DVKVTQSSRYLVKRTGEKVFLECVQDMDHENMFWYRQDPGLGLRLIYFSYDVKMKEKGDIPEGYSVSREKKERFSLILESASTNQTSMYLCASTPPYSSGSGETQYFGPGTRLLVL.

The rearrangement links TRBV28 to TRBJ2-2; D may be TRBD1 or TRBD2 (7 bases each). V lost 10 bases and J lost 3, with 24 bases in between. The CDR3 spans 17 residues. The germline V gene has CDR1 MDHEN and CDR2 SYDVKM. The CDR3 sequence is CATPGRGGSRDTGELFF. The CDR3 DNA reads TGTGCCACCCCTGGCAGGGGGGGCTCGAGGGACACCGGGGAGCTGTTTTTT.

This rearrangement joins TRBV28 to TRBJ1-2; possible D gene TRBD1, 5 bases. The CDR3 loop spans 15 amino acids. Trimming removed 4 bases from V and 2 bases from J, with 14 bases in between. The germline gives CDR1 MDHEN, CDR2 SYDVKM. CDR3 sequence (DNA): TGTGCCAGCAGTTCAGGAAGCAGGGCCAACTATGGCTACACCTTC. Amino acids: CASSSGSRANYGYTF.

J is TRBJ2-2 and V is TRBV7-9; no clear D gene. The CDR3 totals 13 residues. V was cut by 5 bases and J by 6 bases, with 10 bases left in between. Per the germline V gene, CDR1 is SEHNR and CDR2 is FQNEAQ (reference sequence). Here the CDR3 reads CASSLRQAGELFF. In DNA, the CDR3 is TGTGCCAGCAGCCTCCGTCAAGCCGGGGAGCTGTTTTTT.

The genes are TRBV29-1 and TRBJ1-2, with 7 bases that match TRBD1. The CDR3 is made up of 13 amino acids. CDR1 SQVTM and CDR2 ANQGSEA come from the germline V gene. Germline trimming cut 5 bases from V and 4 bases from J; bases unmatched to any gene: 7. CDR3 sequence (DNA): TGCAGCGTTACAAGGGACAGCCTCTATGGCTACACCTTC. As protein: CSVTRDSLYGYTF.